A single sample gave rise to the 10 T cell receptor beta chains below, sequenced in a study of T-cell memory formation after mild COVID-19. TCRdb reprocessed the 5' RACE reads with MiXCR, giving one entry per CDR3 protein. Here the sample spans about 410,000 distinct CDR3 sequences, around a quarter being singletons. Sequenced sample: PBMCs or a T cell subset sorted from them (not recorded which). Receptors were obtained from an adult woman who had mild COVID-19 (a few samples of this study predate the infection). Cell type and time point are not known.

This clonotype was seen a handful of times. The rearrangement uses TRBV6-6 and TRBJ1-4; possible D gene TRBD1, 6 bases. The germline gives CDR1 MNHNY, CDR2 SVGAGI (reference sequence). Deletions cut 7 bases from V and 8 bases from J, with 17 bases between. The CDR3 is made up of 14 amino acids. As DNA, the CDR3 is TGTGCCAGCAAGCCCAGGGGTCAACGGGAAAAACTGTTTTTT. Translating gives CASKPRGQREKLFF.

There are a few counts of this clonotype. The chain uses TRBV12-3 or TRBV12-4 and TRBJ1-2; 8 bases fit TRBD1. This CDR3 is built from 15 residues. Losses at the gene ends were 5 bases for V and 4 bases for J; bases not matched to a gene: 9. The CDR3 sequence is CASSPGTGRGYGYTF. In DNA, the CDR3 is TGTGCCAGCAGTCCTGGGACAGGTCGAGGCTATGGCTACACCTTC.

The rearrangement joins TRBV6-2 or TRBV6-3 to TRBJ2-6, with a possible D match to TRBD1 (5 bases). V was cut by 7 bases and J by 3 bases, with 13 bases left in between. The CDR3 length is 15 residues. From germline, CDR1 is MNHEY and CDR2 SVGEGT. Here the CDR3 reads CASTKRGDGANVLTF. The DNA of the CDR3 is TGTGCCAGCACCAAAAGGGGTGATGGGGCCAACGTCCTGACTTTC.

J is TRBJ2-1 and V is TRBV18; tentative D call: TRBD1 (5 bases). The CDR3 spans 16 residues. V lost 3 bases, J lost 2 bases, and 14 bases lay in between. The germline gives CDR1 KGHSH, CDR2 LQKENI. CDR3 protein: CASSPSSGSTYNEQFF. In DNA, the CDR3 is TGTGCCAGCTCACCGAGCTCAGGGTCGACCTACAATGAGCAGTTCTTC. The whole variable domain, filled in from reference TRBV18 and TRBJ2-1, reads NAGVMQNPRHLVRRRGQEARLRCSPMKGHSHVYWYRQLPEEGLKFMVYLQKENIIDESGMPKERFSAEFPKEGPSILRIQQVVRGDSAAYFCASSPSSGSTYNEQFFGPGTRLTVL.

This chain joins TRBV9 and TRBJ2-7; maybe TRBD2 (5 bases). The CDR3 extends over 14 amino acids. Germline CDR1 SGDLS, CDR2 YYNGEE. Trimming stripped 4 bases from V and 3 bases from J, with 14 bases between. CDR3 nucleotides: TGTGCCAGCAGCCCTCGGACTGCCGACTACGAGCAGTACTTC. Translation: CASSPRTADYEQYF.

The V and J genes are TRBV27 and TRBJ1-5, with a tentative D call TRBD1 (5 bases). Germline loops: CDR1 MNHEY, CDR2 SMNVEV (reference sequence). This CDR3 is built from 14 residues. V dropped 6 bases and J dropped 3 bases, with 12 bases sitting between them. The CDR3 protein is CASSSGIFNQPQHF. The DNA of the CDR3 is TGTGCCAGCAGCTCAGGGATATTCAATCAGCCCCAGCATTTT.

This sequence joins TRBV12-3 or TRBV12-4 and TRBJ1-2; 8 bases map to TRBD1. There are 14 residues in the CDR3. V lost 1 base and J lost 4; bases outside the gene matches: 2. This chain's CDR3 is CASSLDRGVYGYTF. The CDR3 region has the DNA TGTGCCAGCAGTTTAGACAGGGGGGTCTATGGCTACACCTTC.

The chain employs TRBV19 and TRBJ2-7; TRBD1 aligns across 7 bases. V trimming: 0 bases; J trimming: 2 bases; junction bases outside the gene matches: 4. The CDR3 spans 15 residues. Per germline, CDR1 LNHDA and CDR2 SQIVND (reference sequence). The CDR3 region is CASSIDPQGTYEQYF. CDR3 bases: TGTGCCAGTAGTATAGACCCACAGGGGACCTACGAGCAGTACTTC.

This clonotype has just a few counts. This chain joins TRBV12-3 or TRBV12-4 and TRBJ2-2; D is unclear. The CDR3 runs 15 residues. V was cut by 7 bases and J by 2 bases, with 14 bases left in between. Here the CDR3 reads CASTPGQTNTGELFF. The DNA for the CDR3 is TGTGCCAGCACCCCCGGGCAGACTAACACCGGGGAGCTGTTTTTT.

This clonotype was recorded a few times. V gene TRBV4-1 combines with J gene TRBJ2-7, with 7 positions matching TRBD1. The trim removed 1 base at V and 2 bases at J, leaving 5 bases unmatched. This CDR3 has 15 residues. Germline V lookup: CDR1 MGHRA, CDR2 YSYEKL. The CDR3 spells CASSQVGTETYEQYF. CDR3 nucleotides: TGCGCCAGCAGCCAAGTGGGGACAGAAACCTACGAGCAGTACTTC.